The 17 T cell receptor beta chains given below trace back to one sample, sequenced in a study of T cell responses to AZD1222 COVID-19 vaccine. The repertoire was sequenced with immunoSEQ multiplex PCR; TCRdb's copy has only in-frame clones and lacks some. The data contain about 120,000 clones, around 94% of them singletons. The material sequenced was peripheral blood, taken on day 0 of AZD1222 vaccination. The receptors come from an adult in good health.

V and J are TRBV5-4 and TRBJ1-3; D ambiguous. The CDR3 is 14 residues long. Germline CDR1 SGHNT, CDR2 YYREEE (reference sequence). The V end lost 1 base, the J end lost 0 bases, and 5 bases lay between the germline ends. The CDR3 DNA reads TGTGCCAGCAGCTTGATAGGCTCTGGAAACACCATATATTTT. It translates to CASSLIGSGNTIYF. Looking up the rest from reference TRBV5-4 and TRBJ1-3 gives the full variable domain: ETGVTQSPTHLIKTRGQQVTLRCSSQSGHNTVSWYQQALGQGPQFIFQYYREEENGRGNFPPRFSGLQFPNYSSELNVNALELDDSALYLCASSLIGSGNTIYFGEGSWLTVV.

The chain couples TRBV27 to TRBJ1-5, with D possibly matching TRBD1 (6 bases). Germline CDR1 reads MNHEY; CDR2 reads SMNVEV (reference sequence). The CDR3 extends over 15 amino acids. The ends were cut back, 7 bases at V and 0 bases at J, with 13 bases in the middle. CDR3 DNA sequence: TGTGCCAGCATTTCCGGACAGTATAGCAATCAGCCCCAGCATTTT. It is translated as CASISGQYSNQPQHF.

V and J are TRBV7-2 and TRBJ2-4; D may be TRBD1 (5 bases). V gave up 3 bases and J gave up 6 bases, with 12 bases separating them. Germline V gene lookup returns CDR1 SGHTA and CDR2 FQGNSA. The CDR3 consists of 14 residues. CDR3 in amino acids: CASSFGRDRNIQYF. The CDR3 bases are TGTGCCAGCAGCTTTGGCAGGGATAGAAACATTCAGTACTTC. The full variable domain, rest sourced from reference TRBV7-2 and TRBJ2-4, is GAGVSQSPSNKVTEKGKDVELRCDPISGHTALYWYRQSLGQGLEFLIYFQGNSAPDKSGLPSDRFSAERTGGSVSTLTIQRTQQEDSAVYLCASSFGRDRNIQYFGAGTRLSVL.

V and J are TRBV11-1 and TRBJ2-5, with a weak D call TRBD1 (6 bases). The CDR3 extends over 13 amino acids. Germline V gene data show CDR1 as SGHAT and CDR2 as FQDESV (reference sequence). V was clipped by 5 bases and J by 4 bases, with 11 bases between them. In DNA form, the CDR3 reads TGTGCCAGCAGCCGTACAGGGTCAGAGACCCAGTACTTC. Its protein is CASSRTGSETQYF.

The gene calls are TRBV7-2 and TRBJ1-1; possible D gene TRBD1, 5 bases. The CDR3 length is 13 residues. V gave up 6 bases and J gave up 1 base, with 9 bases separating them. Germline CDR1 and CDR2: SGHTA and FQGNSA. The chain's CDR3 is CASRADRNTEAFF. The CDR3 DNA reads as TGTGCCAGCAGAGCTGACAGGAACACTGAAGCTTTCTTT.

The chain employs TRBV10-3 and TRBJ1-5, with 7 bases that match TRBD1. Germline V CDR1 and CDR2: ENHRY, SYGVKD. With V trimmed by 5 bases and J by 5 bases, 3 bases remained unmatched. The CDR3 extends over 13 amino acids. CDR3 coding DNA: TGTGCCATCAGTCAGGGGGTCGATCAGCCCCAGCATTTT. The encoded protein is CAISQGVDQPQHF.

The chain has TRBV4-1 and TRBJ2-7; the D gene is possibly TRBD2 (5 bases). The CDR3 length is 15 residues. V lost 1 base to trimming and J lost 0 bases, with 10 bases between them. The germline gives CDR1 MGHRA, CDR2 YSYEKL. Here the CDR3 DNA reads TGCGCCAGCAGCCAAGGGGAGACCTACTCCTACGAGCAGTACTTC. Protein product: CASSQGETYSYEQYF.

The chain links TRBV12-3 or TRBV12-4 to TRBJ1-5, with D perhaps TRBD1 (5 bases). Trimming shortened V by 8 bases and J by 5 bases, and 13 bases separated the two germline ends. The CDR3 extends over 13 amino acids. The chain's CDR3 is CASGPQVHQPQHF. The CDR3 nucleotides are TGTGCCAGCGGTCCACAGGTGCATCAGCCCCAGCATTTT.

The gene calls are TRBV2 and TRBJ1-5; perhaps TRBD1 as D (5 bases). Germline V gene data show CDR1 as SNHLY and CDR2 as FYNNEI. The CDR3 runs 14 residues. V was clipped by 6 bases and J by 6 bases, with 15 bases between them. DNA of the CDR3: TGTGCCAGCAGGGGCCCTATTCAGGGTCAGCCCCAGCATTTT. Protein sequence: CASRGPIQGQPQHF.

This chain connects TRBV2 to TRBJ1-1, with TRBD1 matching 8 bases. The CDR3 loop spans 12 amino acids. The V segment lost 7 bases and the J segment 8 bases; nucleotides outside the gene matches: 6. Germline V gives CDR1 SNHLY, CDR2 FYNNEI. Here the CDR3 reads CASKDRDGEAFF. CDR3 in DNA: TGTGCCAGCAAGGACAGGGATGGGGAAGCTTTCTTT.

The rearrangement links TRBV7-8 to TRBJ1-5; possible D gene TRBD1, 6 bases. From germline, CDR1 is SGHVS and CDR2 FQNEAQ. Trimming took 5 bases from V and 2 from J, leaving 16 bases between them. This CDR3 has 16 residues. The CDR3 region is CASSLRERGGNQPQHF. As DNA, the CDR3 is TGTGCCAGCAGCCTAAGGGAGAGGGGGGGCAATCAGCCCCAGCATTTT.

The gene calls are TRBV20-1 and TRBJ1-2; D not resolved. V lost 6 bases to trimming and J lost 8 bases, with 13 bases between them. Germline V gives CDR1 DFQATT, CDR2 SNEGSKA (reference sequence). The length of the CDR3 is 11 residues. The CDR3 DNA follows: TGCAGTGCACCGGCCCGCTTGGGCTACACCTTC. This translates into CSAPARLGYTF.

The rearrangement joins TRBV11-3 to TRBJ2-2, with 12 positions matching TRBD1. This CDR3 contains 15 residues. The germline V gene encodes CDR1 SGHNT and CDR2 YENEEA. V shed 5 bases and J 6 bases; nucleotides not matched to a gene: 4. The CDR3 DNA sequence: TGTGCCAGCAGCGAGAGGGACAGGGGGCCCGGGGAGCTGTTTTTT. As protein: CASSERDRGPGELFF.

This chain connects TRBV7-6 to TRBJ2-5; D gene uncertain. The CDR3 totals 13 residues. CDR1 and CDR2 from the germline V gene are SGHVS and FNYEAQ. The V end lost 1 base, the J end lost 5 bases, and 8 bases lay between the germline ends. The CDR3 is CASSLGLLETQYF. DNA of the CDR3: TGTGCCAGCAGCTTAGGTCTGCTGGAGACCCAGTACTTC.

This clone was seen more than once but under ten times. The V call is TRBV28, the J call TRBJ1-2; D may be TRBD1 (6 bases). CDR3 length: 12 amino acids. In germline, CDR1 is MDHEN, CDR2 SYDVKM. The ends were cut back, 4 bases at V and 5 bases at J, with 8 bases in the middle. The CDR3 DNA reads as TGTGCCAGCAGTTGGCAGGGGTATGGCTACACCTTC. Encoded protein: CASSWQGYGYTF.

This chain links TRBV5-1 with TRBJ1-5, with 10 bases fitting TRBD1. The trim removed 5 bases at V and 4 bases at J, leaving 3 bases unmatched. CDR1 is SGHRS and CDR2 is YFSETQ in the germline V gene. This CDR3 spans 14 amino acids. This CDR3 is CASSPGQGNQPQHF. In nucleotides, the CDR3 is TGCGCCAGCAGTCCGGGACAGGGGAATCAGCCCCAGCATTTT.

This chain joins TRBV2 and TRBJ2-3, with a weak D call TRBD2 (5 bases). Germline loops: CDR1 SNHLY, CDR2 FYNNEI. V was clipped by 0 bases and J by 5 bases, with 9 bases between them. The CDR3 extends over 14 amino acids. The CDR3 here is CASSEAGRGDTQYF. In DNA, the CDR3 is TGTGCCAGCAGTGAAGCGGGTCGGGGAGATACGCAGTATTTT.